This is a list of T cell receptor beta chains from one sample in a study of T cells in Graves' hyperthyroidism and ophthalmopathy. TCRdb processed the multiplex PCR reads anew with MiXCR; each CDR3 protein has one entry. The sample contains 550,000 to 700,000 distinct CDR3 sequences, 46% of which appear only once. Sequenced: peripheral blood or thyroid tissue (not recorded which). The receptors originated from an adult woman with Graves' disease, either hyperthyroidism or ophthalmopathy (not recorded which). The CDR3 runs from the conserved cysteine through the conserved F or W. Each record gives: CDR3 protein, CDR3 DNA, D gene, clone size, V gene, J gene. D genes are given only for firm matches. Expanded clones are given a class, and other clones once, few, many or no size at all.

CDR3: CASSLGDKAFF; DNA: TGTGCCAGCAGCTTAGGGGATAAAGCTTTCTTT; D: -; size: -; V: TRBV13; J: TRBJ1-1
CDR3: CNVGRTYGYTF; DNA: TGCAACGTAGGCAGGACCTATGGCTACACCTTC; D: -; size: many; V: TRBV29-1; J: TRBJ1-2
CDR3: CASSRPGGMDSPLHF; DNA: TGTGCCAGCAGCCGGCCAGGGGGCATGGATTCACCCCTCCACTTT; D: TRBD1; size: many; V: TRBV4-2; J: TRBJ1-6
CDR3: CASSLEQGPTNEKLFF; DNA: TGTGCCAGCAGCTTAGAACAGGGGCCAACTAATGAAAAACTGTTTTTT; D: TRBD1; size: -; V: TRBV11-2; J: TRBJ1-4
CDR3: CASSVEGVYGYTF; DNA: TGTGCCAGCAGTGTTGAGGGAGTCTATGGCTACACCTTC; D: -; size: -; V: TRBV2; J: TRBJ1-2
CDR3: CARDLGRSNEKLFF; DNA: TGTGCTAGAGATTTGGGGCGGTCTAATGAAAAACTGTTTTTT; D: -; size: -; V: TRBV7-8; J: TRBJ1-4
CDR3: CSARVQDSGNTIYF; DNA: TGCAGTGCTAGAGTTCAAGACTCTGGAAACACCATATATTTT; D: -; size: once; V: TRBV20-1; J: TRBJ1-3
CDR3: CASSFDGRKTGELFF; DNA: TGCGCCAGCAGCTTTGATGGGAGGAAAACCGGGGAGCTGTTTTTT; D: -; size: many; V: TRBV5-1; J: TRBJ2-2
CDR3: CSAGDSRQLDF; DNA: TGCAGTGCTGGAGATTCCCGGCAGTTGGATTTC; D: -; size: -; V: TRBV20-1; J: TRBJ2-7
CDR3: CSVQTAGSGNTIYF; DNA: TGCAGCGTCCAAACGGCGGGGTCTGGAAACACCATATATTTT; D: -; size: -; V: TRBV29-1; J: TRBJ1-3
CDR3: CASSLLEDYGYTF; DNA: TGTGCCAGCAGCTTGTTGGAGGACTATGGCTACACCTTC; D: -; size: many; V: TRBV5-6; J: TRBJ1-2
CDR3: CATKLAPGELFF; DNA: TGTGCCACCAAACTGGCGCCCGGGGAGCTGTTTTTT; D: -; size: -; V: TRBV19; J: TRBJ2-2
CDR3: CASSSRDRVYEQYF; DNA: TGTGCCAGCAGCTCCCGGGACAGGGTCTACGAGCAGTACTTC; D: TRBD1; size: many; V: TRBV7-9; J: TRBJ2-7
CDR3: CASGRLKGNTEAFF; DNA: TGTGCCAGCGGGAGGTTGAAGGGGAACACTGAAGCTTTCTTT; D: -; size: many; V: TRBV7-9; J: TRBJ1-1
CDR3: CSARIGTGGARYGYTF; DNA: TGCAGTGCTAGAATTGGGACAGGGGGGGCGCGGTATGGCTACACCTTC; D: TRBD1; size: -; V: TRBV20-1; J: TRBJ1-2
CDR3: CATSTRPGPPYEQYF; DNA: TGTGCCACCAGCACCCGACCGGGACCACCATACGAGCAGTACTTC; D: -; size: -; V: TRBV15; J: TRBJ2-7
CDR3: CASSLEGPLHF; DNA: TGCGCCAGCAGCCTCGAGGGACCCCTCCACTTT; D: -; size: many; V: TRBV5-1; J: TRBJ1-6
CDR3: CASSLRSGSHEQYF; DNA: TGCGCCAGCAGCTTGAGGTCAGGGTCCCACGAGCAGTACTTC; D: -; size: many; V: TRBV5-1; J: TRBJ2-7
CDR3: CASKRTSGRNQPQHF; DNA: TGTGCCAGCAAGAGGACTAGCGGACGCAATCAGCCCCAGCATTTT; D: -; size: -; V: TRBV5-2; J: TRBJ1-5
CDR3: CASSLFVQQDTQYF; DNA: TGCGCCAGCAGCCTCTTCGTCCAGCAAGATACGCAGTATTTT; D: -; size: few; V: TRBV5-1; J: TRBJ2-3
CDR3: CASRPGQLKSPQHF; DNA: TGTGCCAGTAGGCCGGGACAGCTCAAATCGCCCCAGCATTTT; D: TRBD1; size: many; V: TRBV19; J: TRBJ1-5
CDR3: CATSAAGFQETQYF; DNA: TGTGCCACCAGTGCAGCGGGATTCCAAGAGACCCAGTACTTC; D: TRBD2; size: few; V: TRBV24-1; J: TRBJ2-5
CDR3: CATSRDGQGPLSPLHF; DNA: TGTGCCACCAGCAGAGATGGACAGGGGCCGTTATCACCCCTCCACTTT; D: TRBD1; size: -; V: TRBV15; J: TRBJ1-6
CDR3: CACSARGAQVTETQYF; DNA: -; D: -; size: few; V: TRBV25-1; J: TRBJ2-5
CDR3: CASSQAQDTEAFF; DNA: TGTGCCAGCAGCCAAGCCCAAGACACTGAAGCTTTCTTT; D: -; size: many; V: TRBV3-1; J: TRBJ1-1
CDR3: CAWAGTTYGYTF; DNA: TGTGCCTGGGCCGGGACGACGTATGGCTACACCTTC; D: -; size: few; V: TRBV30; J: TRBJ1-2
CDR3: CASSPGDRVTEAFF; DNA: TGTGCCAGCAGTCCGGGGGACAGGGTAACTGAAGCTTTCTTT; D: TRBD1; size: many; V: TRBV28; J: TRBJ1-1
CDR3: CASSLGLAGNFLAEAFF; DNA: TGCGCCAGCAGCTTAGGACTAGCGGGCAATTTTCTCGCTGAAGCTTTCTTT; D: -; size: once; V: TRBV5-1; J: TRBJ1-1
CDR3: CASSLGGWESDEQYF; DNA: TGTGCCAGCAGCTTAGGAGGGTGGGAGAGTGACGAGCAGTACTTC; D: -; size: many; V: TRBV7-2; J: TRBJ2-7
CDR3: CASSYSRDSPLHF; DNA: TGTGCCAGCAGTTATTCCAGGGACTCACCCCTCCACTTT; D: -; size: many; V: TRBV6-5; J: TRBJ1-6
CDR3: CASSWGDRGNTIYF; DNA: TGTGCCAGCAGCTGGGGGGACAGGGGAAACACCATATATTTT; D: TRBD1; size: many; V: TRBV7-8; J: TRBJ1-3
CDR3: CASSSSGSSGTQYF; DNA: TGTGCCAGCAGTTCTAGCGGGTCAAGTGGGACCCAGTACTTC; D: TRBD2; size: few; V: TRBV28; J: TRBJ2-5